Detailed here is one T cell receptor beta chain. The antigen remains unidentified. V lost 0 bases, J lost 0 bases, and 8 bases lay in between. Germline lookup yields CDR1 LGHNA and CDR2 YSLEER. The CDR3 runs to 16 residues. These data come from a study of chemoradiotherapy in HPV16-positive cancers. Study-wide points: For HPV16-positive patients, expanding HPV-responsive T cells associated with longer recurrence-free survival. The functional HPV-specific definition rests on just a couple of HPV16-positive patients. Candidate HPV-specific clones and E7-related TCR motifs grew in tumor during treatment.

Samples were taken several times over chemoradiotherapy. TCRdb's copy holds only in-frame clones and misses some; the assay was immunoSEQ multiplex PCR. This table has 25,000 to 40,000 clones, roughly nine tenths appearing once. This chain uses TRBV4-3 with TRBJ2-2; D unclear. The source material was blood, sampled from a patient who underwent chemoradiotherapy. The receptor was derived from a human donor with HPV-associated anogenital cancer. DNA of the CDR3: TGCGCCAGCAGCCAAGATCTCAGAGCGAACACCGGGGAGCTGTTTTTT. Protein sequence: CASSQDLRANTGELFF.